A single sample is the source of the 16 T cell receptor beta chains below, sequenced in a study of regulatory T cells in long-lasting Graves disease. The time point: newly diagnosed GD, antithyroid drugs for less than 3 months. Researchers made the TCR library from RNA that was extracted from PBMCs. Construction of the TCR beta libraries employed iRepertoire HTBI primers in conjunction with Arm-PCR of CDR3 regions. TCRdb re-called the multiplex PCR reads through MiXCR, storing one row per CDR3 protein. Altogether 450,000 to 600,000 distinct CDR3 sequences are present, around 15% being singletons, with the ten largest covering 12%. The sample was also linked to a second study, of T cells in Graves' hyperthyroidism and ophthalmopathy.

Specimen: peripheral blood mononuclear cells (PBMCs), collected at new diagnosis, from a patient treated with antithyroid drugs. The origin of the receptors is a man aged 40-50 years with Graves disease.

This clonotype was seen many times. An end of the junction differs from the germline gene, which may be a read error. This chain joins TRBV2 and TRBJ2-2, with TRBD1 as a possible D gene (6 bases). CDR1 SNHLY and CDR2 FYNNEI come from the germline V gene. The CDR3 totals 13 residues. CDR3 bases: TGCGCCAGCAGCCAACAGGGAACCGGGGAGCTGTTTTTT. Its protein product is CASSQQGTGELFF.

This clonotype was counted ten times or more. The rearrangement links TRBV5-1 to TRBJ2-1; D call uncertain. V shed 0 bases and J shed 5 bases, with 9 bases lying between them. The germline V gene has CDR1 SGHRS and CDR2 YFSETQ. This CDR3 contains 14 residues. As DNA, the CDR3 is TGCGCCAGCAGCTTGGCGGCGGCTCACAATGAGCAGTTCTTC. As protein: CASSLAAAHNEQFF.

This clonotype was seen a single time. Just one base apart from a much larger clone, this may be a read error. This chain links TRBV12-3 or TRBV12-4 with TRBJ2-1, with 7 positions matching TRBD1. The V segment lost 8 bases and the J segment 11 bases; nucleotides outside the gene matches: 21. The length of the CDR3 is 16 residues. The DNA for the CDR3 is TGTGCCAGCTCACCATTGTATGTAAAACGGGACAGCAAGCAGTTCTTC. Protein: CASSPLYVKRDSKQFF.

V and J are TRBV20-1 and TRBJ2-7; D unresolved. V was shortened by 2 bases and J by 3 bases, with 14 bases between the two germline ends. Germline V gives CDR1 DFQATT, CDR2 SNEGSKA (reference sequence). There are 14 residues in the CDR3. The CDR3 nucleotides read TGCAGTGCTAGACCGGGCCTGGGGTACTACGAGCAGTACTTC. This translates into CSARPGLGYYEQYF.

This clonotype was detected a few times. The gene calls are TRBV28 and TRBJ1-3; D is unclear. Germline loops: CDR1 MDHEN, CDR2 SYDVKM. The germline V and J ends were trimmed by 6 bases and 5 bases, with 8 bases remaining between them. The CDR3 length is 12 residues. The CDR3 sequence: CASRGVRNTIYF. The CDR3 DNA reads as TGTGCCAGCAGGGGTGTAAGAAACACCATATATTTT.

This clonotype was recorded at least ten times. J is TRBJ2-3 and V is TRBV30; 7 bases align to TRBD1. CDR1 and CDR2 from the germline V gene are GTSNPN and SVGIG (reference sequence). The CDR3 extends over 13 amino acids. Trimming took 4 bases from V and 3 from J; bases not matched to a gene: 4. In DNA form, the CDR3 reads TGTGCCTGGACAGGGGGTCCTACAGATACGCAGTATTTT. Translation gives CAWTGGPTDTQYF.

On this clonotype itself: A far bigger clonotype differs at one base, so this is likely a read error. The chain is built from TRBV7-2 and TRBJ2-1; maybe TRBD2 (5 bases). Germline V lookup: CDR1 SGHTA, CDR2 FQGNSA. V lost 5 bases and J 0 bases, leaving 20 bases between the germline ends. This CDR3 region has 18 residues. This CDR3 reads CASSREIGLYNSYNEQFF. CDR3 nucleotide sequence: TGTGCCAGCAGCCGCGAAATAGGACTGTACAACTCCTACAATGAGCAGTTCTTC.

Ten or more counts support this clonotype. The J gene is TRBJ2-5, the V gene TRBV28; D uncertain. The germline gives CDR1 MDHEN, CDR2 SYDVKM. This CDR3 region has 14 residues. The V gene lost 2 bases and the J gene lost 6 bases, with 13 bases spanning the gap. The CDR3 protein is CASSLLGSEKTQYF. CDR3 nucleotide sequence: TGTGCCAGCAGTTTACTCGGTTCGGAGAAGACCCAGTACTTC. Drawing the rest from reference TRBV28 and TRBJ2-5, the complete variable domain is DVKVTQSSRYLVKRTGEKVFLECVQDMDHENMFWYRQDPGLGLRLIYFSYDVKMKEKGDIPEGYSVSREKKERFSLILESASTNQTSMYLCASSLLGSEKTQYFGPGTRLLVL.

This clonotype was counted a few times. This sequence joins TRBV7-6 and TRBJ2-7; D might be TRBD1 or TRBD2, each matching 5 bases. Between the trimmed V and J ends, which lost 2 bases and 4 bases, there was a span of 18 bases. The CDR3 consists of 16 residues. CDR1 and CDR2 from the germline V gene are SGHVS and FNYEAQ. This CDR3 reads CASSLQGPPREYEQYF. CDR3 sequence (DNA): TGTGCCAGCAGCTTACAGGGACCCCCAAGGGAATACGAGCAGTACTTC. The entire variable domain, with the rest obtained from reference TRBV7-6 and TRBJ2-7, is as follows: GAGVSQSPRYKVTKRGQDVALRCDPISGHVSLYWYRQALGQGPEFLTYFNYEAQQDKSGLPNDRFSAERPEGSISTLTIQRTEQRDSAMYRCASSLQGPPREYEQYFGPGTRLTVT.

This clonotype has a count of ten or more. The chain carries TRBV3-1 and TRBJ2-7, with D perhaps TRBD1 or TRBD2 (5 bases each). V was cut by 3 bases and J by 3 bases, with 9 bases left in between. The CDR3 covers 13 residues. Germline CDR1 and CDR2: LGHDT and YNNKEL (reference sequence). The CDR3 spells CASSHRDGYEQYF. The CDR3 bases are TGTGCCAGCAGCCACAGGGACGGCTACGAGCAGTACTTC.

The J gene is TRBJ1-1, the V gene TRBV27, with D perhaps matching TRBD1 (5 bases). Germline V gives CDR1 MNHEY, CDR2 SMNVEV (reference sequence). V gave up 5 bases and J gave up 1 base, with 11 bases separating them. This CDR3 spans 14 amino acids. The CDR3 loop is CASSKAGTNTEAFF. CDR3 DNA sequence: TGTGCCAGCAGTAAGGCGGGGACGAACACTGAAGCTTTCTTT.

The J gene is TRBJ2-5, the V gene TRBV5-1, with D possibly TRBD2 on 6 matching bases. The V and J ends lost 4 bases and 1 base respectively, with 20 bases between them. Germline V gene lookup returns CDR1 SGHRS and CDR2 YFSETQ. This CDR3 has 17 amino acids. CDR3 DNA sequence: TGCGCCAGCAGCGCCACCCGGGCACTGACTAGCCAAGAGACCCAGTACTTC. This encodes CASSATRALTSQETQYF.

In the case of this clonotype: This may be a read error, as it is one base from a much larger clone. The rearrangement joins TRBV7-6 to TRBJ2-3; weak D call: TRBD2 (6 bases). The DNA end is a closer match to TRBJ2-7, so the J assignment may be wrong. Germline V CDR1 and CDR2: SGHVS, FNYEAQ. The CDR3 loop spans 17 amino acids. CDR3 amino acids: CASSPAWGDFGPNEQYF. The CDR3 nucleotides are TGTGCCAGCAGCCCGGCCTGGGGGGATTTTGGCCCCAATGAGCAGTACTTC.

The table lists this clonotype with many counts. The genes are TRBV13 and TRBJ2-7; 11 bases line up with TRBD2. CDR3 length: 16 residues. With 2 bases clipped from V and 7 bases from J, the junction kept 10 bases outside the gene matches. From germline, CDR1 is PRHDT and CDR2 FYEKMQ (reference sequence). The CDR3 protein is CASSLTSGSLMREQYF. The CDR3 nucleotides read TGTGCCAGCAGCTTAACTAGCGGGAGTCTAATGAGGGAGCAGTACTTC.

This clonotype was found many times. The chain links TRBV14 to TRBJ2-1; 11 bases fit TRBD2. The CDR3 extends over 18 amino acids. V lost 3 bases, J lost 6 bases, and 13 bases stayed unmatched. In germline, CDR1 is SGHDN, CDR2 FVKESK. In nucleotides, the CDR3 is TGTGCCAGCAGCCAGATCATAGCGGGAGGGTCAATCCGCAATGAGCAGTTCTTC. Its protein is CASSQIIAGGSIRNEQFF.

This clonotype was detected many times. The rearrangement joins TRBV28 to TRBJ2-7, with D uncertain. Germline V gene sequence: CDR1 MDHEN, CDR2 SYDVKM. The CDR3 is made up of 13 amino acids. Between the trimmed V and J ends, which lost 8 bases and 6 bases, there was a span of 17 bases. The CDR3 bases are TGTGCCAGCGACCGAACCCTTTTCTCCGAGCAGTACTTC. Residues: CASDRTLFSEQYF.